The clone carrying this T cell receptor beta chain was detected only a few times. Total RNA extracted from each sample amounted to at least 5 micrograms. The sample belongs to a study of blood T cells in healthy people across ages. This CDR3 contains 12 residues. Germline V CDR1 and CDR2: DFQATT, SNEGSKA (reference sequence). Through a sample-barcoded 5' primer and a J-beta primer mix, a second PCR was run for roughly 6 to 12 cycles. TCRdb ran MiXCR on the 5' RACE reads and lists one entry per CDR3 protein. The sample yields approximately 850,000 distinct CDR3 sequences, roughly 50% seen once. The chain combines TRBV20-1 with TRBJ2-4; D remains ambiguous. The better agreement between TRBJ2-7 and the DNA end casts doubt on the J call. This receptor was identified in a man aged 25-40 years in good health. Sequencing was carried out using blood. Written as DNA, the CDR3 is TGCAGTGCTAGAGTACTACCCTACGAGCAGTACTTC. Its translation: CSARVLPYEQYF.